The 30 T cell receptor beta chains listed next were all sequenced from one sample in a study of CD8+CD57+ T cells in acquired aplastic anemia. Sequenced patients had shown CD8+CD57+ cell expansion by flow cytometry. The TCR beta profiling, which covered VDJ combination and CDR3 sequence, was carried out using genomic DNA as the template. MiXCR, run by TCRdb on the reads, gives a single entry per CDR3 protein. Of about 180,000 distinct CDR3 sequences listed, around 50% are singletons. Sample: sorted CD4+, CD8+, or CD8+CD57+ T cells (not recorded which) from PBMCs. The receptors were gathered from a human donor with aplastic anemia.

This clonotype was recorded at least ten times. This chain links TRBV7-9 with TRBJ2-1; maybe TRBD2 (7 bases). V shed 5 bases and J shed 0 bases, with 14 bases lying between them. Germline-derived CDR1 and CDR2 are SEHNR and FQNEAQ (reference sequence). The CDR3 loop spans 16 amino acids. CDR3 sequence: CASSLGGGHSYNEQFF. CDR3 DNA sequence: TGTGCCAGCAGCCTGGGCGGGGGACACTCCTACAATGAGCAGTTCTTC.

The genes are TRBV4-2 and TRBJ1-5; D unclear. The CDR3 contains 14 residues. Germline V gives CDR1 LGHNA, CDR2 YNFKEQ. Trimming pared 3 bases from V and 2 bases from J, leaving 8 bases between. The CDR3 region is CASSQRLGNQPQHF. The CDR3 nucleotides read TGTGCCAGCAGCCAGCGGCTGGGCAATCAGCCCCAGCATTTT.

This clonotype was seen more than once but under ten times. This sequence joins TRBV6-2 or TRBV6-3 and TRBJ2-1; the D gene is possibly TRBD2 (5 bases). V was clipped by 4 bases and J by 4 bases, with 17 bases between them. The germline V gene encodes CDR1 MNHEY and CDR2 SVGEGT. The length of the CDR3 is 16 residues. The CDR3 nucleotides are TGTGCCAGCAGTTCCGACGGGCGGGCCATTTACAATGAGCAGTTCTTC. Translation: CASSSDGRAIYNEQFF.

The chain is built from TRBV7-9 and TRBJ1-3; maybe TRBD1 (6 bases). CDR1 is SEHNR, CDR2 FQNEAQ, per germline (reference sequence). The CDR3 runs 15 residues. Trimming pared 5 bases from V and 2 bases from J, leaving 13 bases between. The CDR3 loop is CASSTGYQAGNTIYF. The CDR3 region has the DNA TGTGCCAGCAGCACAGGGTATCAGGCTGGAAACACCATATATTTT.

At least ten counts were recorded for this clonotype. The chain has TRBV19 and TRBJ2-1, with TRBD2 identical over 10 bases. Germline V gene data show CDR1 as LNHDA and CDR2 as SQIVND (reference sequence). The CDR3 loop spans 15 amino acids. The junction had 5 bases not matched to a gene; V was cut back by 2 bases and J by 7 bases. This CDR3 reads CASSINSGGENEQFF. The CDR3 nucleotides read TGTGCCAGTAGTATAAACAGCGGGGGGGAAAATGAGCAGTTCTTC.

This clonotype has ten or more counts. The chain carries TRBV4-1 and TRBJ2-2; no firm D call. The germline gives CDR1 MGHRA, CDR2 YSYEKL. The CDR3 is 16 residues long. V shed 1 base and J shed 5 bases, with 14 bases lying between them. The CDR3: CASSQVDMGLTGELFF. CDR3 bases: TGCGCCAGCAGCCAAGTGGATATGGGCCTGACCGGGGAGCTGTTTTTT.

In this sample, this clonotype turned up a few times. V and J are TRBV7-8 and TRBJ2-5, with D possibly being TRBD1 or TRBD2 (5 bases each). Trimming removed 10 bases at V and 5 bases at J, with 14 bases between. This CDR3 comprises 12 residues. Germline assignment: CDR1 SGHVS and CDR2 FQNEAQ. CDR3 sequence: CATRRTSETQYF. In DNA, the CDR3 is TGTGCCACGAGGAGGACATCCGAGACCCAGTACTTC.

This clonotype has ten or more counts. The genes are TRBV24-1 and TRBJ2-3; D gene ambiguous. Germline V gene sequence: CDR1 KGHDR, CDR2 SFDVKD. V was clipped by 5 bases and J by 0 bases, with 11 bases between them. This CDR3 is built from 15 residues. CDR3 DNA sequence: TGTGCCACCAGTGTATCGCCCTCCAGCACAGATACGCAGTATTTT. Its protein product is CATSVSPSSTDTQYF.

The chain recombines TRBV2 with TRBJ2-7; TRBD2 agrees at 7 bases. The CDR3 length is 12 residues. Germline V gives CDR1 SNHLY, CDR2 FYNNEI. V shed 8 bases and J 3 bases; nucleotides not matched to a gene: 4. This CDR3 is CASAGRGYEQYF. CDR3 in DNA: TGTGCCAGCGCGGGGAGGGGCTACGAGCAGTACTTC.

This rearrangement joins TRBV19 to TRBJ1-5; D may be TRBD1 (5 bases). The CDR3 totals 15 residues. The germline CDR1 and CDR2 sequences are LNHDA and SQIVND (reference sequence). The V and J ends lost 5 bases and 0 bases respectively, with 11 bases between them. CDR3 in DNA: TGTGCCAGTAGTGGAGGGACTCATAGCAATCAGCCCCAGCATTTT. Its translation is CASSGGTHSNQPQHF.

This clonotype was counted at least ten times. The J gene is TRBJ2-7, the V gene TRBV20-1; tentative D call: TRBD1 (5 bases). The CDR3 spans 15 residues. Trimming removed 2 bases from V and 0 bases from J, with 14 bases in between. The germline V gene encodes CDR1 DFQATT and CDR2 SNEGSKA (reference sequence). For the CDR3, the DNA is TGCAGTGCTAGACCCGACAGCCAAAACTCCTACGAGCAGTACTTC. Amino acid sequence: CSARPDSQNSYEQYF.

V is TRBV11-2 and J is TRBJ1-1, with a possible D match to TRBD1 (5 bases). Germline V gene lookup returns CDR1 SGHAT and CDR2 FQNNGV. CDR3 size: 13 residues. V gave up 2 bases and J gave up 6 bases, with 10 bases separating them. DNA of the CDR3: TGTGCCAGCAGCTTAATGGCAGGGTCTGAAGCTTTCTTT. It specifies CASSLMAGSEAFF.

The CDR3 reads CASSPGSGPYTDTQYF. Written as DNA, the CDR3 is TGTGCCAGCAGCCCAGGAAGCGGACCGTACACAGATACGCAGTATTTT. The chain carries TRBV11-1 and TRBJ2-3; D might be TRBD2 (5 bases). This CDR3 spans 16 amino acids. V was clipped by 5 bases and J by 2 bases, with 17 bases between them. Per the germline V gene, CDR1 is SGHAT and CDR2 is FQDESV (reference sequence). Using reference TRBV11-1 and TRBJ2-3 for the parts outside the CDR3, the full variable domain is EAEVAQSPRYKITEKSQAVAFWCDPISGHATLYWYRQILGQGPELLVQFQDESVVDDSQLPKDRFSAERLKGVDSTLKIQPAELGDSAMYLCASSPGSGPYTDTQYFGPGTRLTVL.

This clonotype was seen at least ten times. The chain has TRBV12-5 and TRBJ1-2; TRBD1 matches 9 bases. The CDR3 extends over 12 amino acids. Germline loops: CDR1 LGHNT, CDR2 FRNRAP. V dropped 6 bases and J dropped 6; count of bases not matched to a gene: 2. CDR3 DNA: TGTGCTAGTGGGGACAGGGGCCATGGCTACACCTTC. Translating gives CASGDRGHGYTF.

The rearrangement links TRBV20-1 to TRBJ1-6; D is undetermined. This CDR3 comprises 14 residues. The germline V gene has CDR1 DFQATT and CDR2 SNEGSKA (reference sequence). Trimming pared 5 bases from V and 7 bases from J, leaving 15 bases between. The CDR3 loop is CSARRSVVNSPLHF. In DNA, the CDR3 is TGCAGTGCTCGACGGTCGGTCGTGAATTCACCCCTCCACTTT.

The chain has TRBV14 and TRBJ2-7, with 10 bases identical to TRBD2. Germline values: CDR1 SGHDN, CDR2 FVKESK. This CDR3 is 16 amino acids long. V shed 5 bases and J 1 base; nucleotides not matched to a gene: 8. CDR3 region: CASSSPTSGSSYEQYF. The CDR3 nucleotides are TGTGCCAGCAGCTCGCCGACTAGCGGGTCTTCCTACGAGCAGTACTTC.

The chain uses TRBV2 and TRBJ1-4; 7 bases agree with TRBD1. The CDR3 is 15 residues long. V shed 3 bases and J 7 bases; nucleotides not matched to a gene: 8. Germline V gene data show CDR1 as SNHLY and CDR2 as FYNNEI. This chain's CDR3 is CASSDSQGGAEKLFF. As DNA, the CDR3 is TGTGCCAGCAGTGATTCGCAGGGGGGGGCTGAAAAACTGTTTTTT.

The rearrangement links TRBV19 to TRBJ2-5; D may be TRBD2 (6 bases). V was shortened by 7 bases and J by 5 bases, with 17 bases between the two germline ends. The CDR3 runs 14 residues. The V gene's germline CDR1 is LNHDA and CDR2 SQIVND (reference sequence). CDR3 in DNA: TGTGCCAGTAACCCCGGTGGGGGGAAGGAGACCCAGTACTTC. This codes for CASNPGGGKETQYF.

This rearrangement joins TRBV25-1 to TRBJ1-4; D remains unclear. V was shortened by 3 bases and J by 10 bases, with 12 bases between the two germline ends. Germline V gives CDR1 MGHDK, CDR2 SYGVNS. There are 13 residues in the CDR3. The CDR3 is CASSDGDWGKLFF. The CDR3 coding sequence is TGTGCCAGCAGTGATGGGGATTGGGGAAAACTGTTTTTT.

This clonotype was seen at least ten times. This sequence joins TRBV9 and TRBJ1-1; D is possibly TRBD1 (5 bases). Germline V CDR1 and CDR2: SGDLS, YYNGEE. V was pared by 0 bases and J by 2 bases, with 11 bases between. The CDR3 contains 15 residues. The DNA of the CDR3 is TGTGCCAGCAGCGTAGTGGGGGTTCCTAACACTGAAGCTTTCTTT. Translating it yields CASSVVGVPNTEAFF.

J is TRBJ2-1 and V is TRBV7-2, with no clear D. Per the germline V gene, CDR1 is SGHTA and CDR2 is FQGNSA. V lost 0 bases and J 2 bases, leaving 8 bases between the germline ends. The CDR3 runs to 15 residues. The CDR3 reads CASSLAPGPYNEQFF. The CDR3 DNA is TGTGCCAGCAGCTTAGCCCCAGGCCCCTACAATGAGCAGTTCTTC. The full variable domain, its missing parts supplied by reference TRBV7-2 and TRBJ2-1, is GAGVSQSPSNKVTEKGKDVELRCDPISGHTALYWYRQSLGQGLEFLIYFQGNSAPDKSGLPSDRFSAERTGGSVSTLTIQRTQQEDSAVYLCASSLAPGPYNEQFFGPGTRLTVL.

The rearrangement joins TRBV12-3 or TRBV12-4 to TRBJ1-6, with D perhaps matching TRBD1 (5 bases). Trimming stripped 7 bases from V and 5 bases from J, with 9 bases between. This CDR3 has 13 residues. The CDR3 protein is CASMGPDNSPLHF. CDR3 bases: TGTGCCAGCATGGGGCCGGATAATTCACCCCTCCACTTT.

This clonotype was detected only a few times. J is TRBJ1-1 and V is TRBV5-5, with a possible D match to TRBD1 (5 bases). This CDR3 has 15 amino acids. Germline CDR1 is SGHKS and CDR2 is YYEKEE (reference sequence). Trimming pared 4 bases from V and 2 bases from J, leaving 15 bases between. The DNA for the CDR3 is TGTGCCAGCAGCCGTTGGGGAGGGGATAACACTGAAGCTTTCTTT. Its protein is CASSRWGGDNTEAFF. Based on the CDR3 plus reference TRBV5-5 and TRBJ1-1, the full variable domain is DAGVTQSPTHLIKTRGQQVTLRCSPISGHKSVSWYQQVLGQGPQFIFQYYEKEERGRGNFPDRFSARQFPNYSSELNVNALLLGDSALYLCASSRWGGDNTEAFFGQGTRLTVV.

In DNA form, the CDR3 reads TGTGCCAGCAGCCCCCTGGGGAGGAGGGGTGATGAAAAACTGTTTTTT. Residues: CASSPLGRRGDEKLFF. The chain carries TRBV6-5 and TRBJ1-4; the D gene is possibly TRBD1 (5 bases). Trimming stripped 6 bases from V and 6 bases from J, with 20 bases between. The CDR3 extends over 16 amino acids. CDR1 is MNHEY, CDR2 SVGAGI, per germline.

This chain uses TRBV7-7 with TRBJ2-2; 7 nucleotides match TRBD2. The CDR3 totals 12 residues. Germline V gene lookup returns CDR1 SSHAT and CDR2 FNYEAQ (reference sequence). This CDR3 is CASGSNTGELFF. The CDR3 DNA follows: TGTGCTAGCGGGTCGAACACCGGGGAGCTGTTTTTT. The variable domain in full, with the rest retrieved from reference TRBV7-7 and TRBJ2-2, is GAGVSQSPRYKVTKRGQDVTLRCDPISSHATLYWYQQALGQGPEFLTYFNYEAQPDKSGLPSDRFSAERPEGSISTLTIQRTEQRDSAMYRCASGSNTGELFFGEGSRLTVL.

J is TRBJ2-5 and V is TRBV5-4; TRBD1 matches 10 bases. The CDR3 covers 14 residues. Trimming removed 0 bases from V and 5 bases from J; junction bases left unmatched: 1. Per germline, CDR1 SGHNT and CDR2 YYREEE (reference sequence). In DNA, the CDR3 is TGTGCCAGCAGCTTGGAGGACAGGGGGGAGACCCAGTACTTC. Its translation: CASSLEDRGETQYF.

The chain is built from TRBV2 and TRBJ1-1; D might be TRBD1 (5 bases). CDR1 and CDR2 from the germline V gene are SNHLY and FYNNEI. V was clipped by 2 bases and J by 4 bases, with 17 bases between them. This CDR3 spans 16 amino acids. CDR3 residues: CASSERGARARTEAFF. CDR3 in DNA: TGTGCCAGCAGTGAAAGGGGAGCCAGGGCGCGCACTGAAGCTTTCTTT.

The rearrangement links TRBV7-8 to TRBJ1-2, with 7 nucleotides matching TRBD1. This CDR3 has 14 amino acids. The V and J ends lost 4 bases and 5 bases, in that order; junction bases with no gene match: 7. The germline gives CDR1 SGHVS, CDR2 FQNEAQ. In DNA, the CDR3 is TGTGCCAGCAGCTCGAACAGGGGAGAGTATGGCTACACCTTC. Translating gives CASSSNRGEYGYTF.

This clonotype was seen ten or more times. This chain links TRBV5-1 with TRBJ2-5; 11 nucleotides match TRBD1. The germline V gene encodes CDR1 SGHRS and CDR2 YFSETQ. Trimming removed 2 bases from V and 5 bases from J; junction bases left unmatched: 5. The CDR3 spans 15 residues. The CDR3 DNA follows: TGCGCCAGCAGCTTCGGACAGGGGGCGGGGGAGACCCAGTACTTC. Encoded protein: CASSFGQGAGETQYF.

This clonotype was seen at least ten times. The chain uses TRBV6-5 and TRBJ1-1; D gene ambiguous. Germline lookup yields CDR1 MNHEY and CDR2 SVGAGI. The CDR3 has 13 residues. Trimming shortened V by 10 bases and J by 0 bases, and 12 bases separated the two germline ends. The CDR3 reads CATAGQLNTEAFF. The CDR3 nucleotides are TGTGCCACTGCGGGCCAGCTGAACACTGAAGCTTTCTTT.